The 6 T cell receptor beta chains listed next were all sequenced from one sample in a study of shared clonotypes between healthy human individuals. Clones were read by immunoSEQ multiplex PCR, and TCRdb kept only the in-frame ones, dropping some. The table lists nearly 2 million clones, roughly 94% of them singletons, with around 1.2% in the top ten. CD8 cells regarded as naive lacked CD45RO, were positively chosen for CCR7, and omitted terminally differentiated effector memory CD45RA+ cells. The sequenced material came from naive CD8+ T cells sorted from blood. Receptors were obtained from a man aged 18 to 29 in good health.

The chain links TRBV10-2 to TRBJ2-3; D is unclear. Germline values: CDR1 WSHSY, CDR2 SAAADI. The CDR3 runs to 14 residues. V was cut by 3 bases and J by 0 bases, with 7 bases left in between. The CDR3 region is CASSDLGSTDTQYF. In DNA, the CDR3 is TGCGCCAGCAGTGACCTGGGAAGCACAGATACGCAGTATTTT.

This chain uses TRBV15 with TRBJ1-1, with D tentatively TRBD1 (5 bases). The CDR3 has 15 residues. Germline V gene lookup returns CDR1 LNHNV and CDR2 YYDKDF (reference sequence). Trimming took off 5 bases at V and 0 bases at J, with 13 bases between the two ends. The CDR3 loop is CATSGVQAMNTEAFF. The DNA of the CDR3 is TGTGCCACCAGCGGGGTACAGGCCATGAACACTGAAGCTTTCTTT.

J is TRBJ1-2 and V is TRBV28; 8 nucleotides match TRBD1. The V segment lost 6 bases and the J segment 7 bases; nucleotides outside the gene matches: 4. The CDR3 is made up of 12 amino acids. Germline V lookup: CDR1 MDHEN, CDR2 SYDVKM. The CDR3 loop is CASSPGGFGYTF. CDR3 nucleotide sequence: TGTGCCAGCAGCCCAGGGGGCTTTGGCTACACCTTC.

CDR3 sequence reads: CASSDWDGSYTF. In DNA form, the CDR3 reads TGTGCCAGCAGTGACTGGGACGGTAGTTACACCTTC. This chain uses TRBV28 with TRBJ1-2; possibly TRBD1 for D (5 bases). V lost 5 bases and J 11 bases, leaving 15 bases between the germline ends. The germline V gene has CDR1 MDHEN and CDR2 SYDVKM. This CDR3 has 12 amino acids.

The DNA of the CDR3 is TGCGCCAGCAGCGAGGACAGGGGAGGGACTGAAGCTTTCTTT. Its protein is CASSEDRGGTEAFF. The chain recombines TRBV5-1 with TRBJ1-1, with TRBD1 matching 9 bases. The CDR3 is made up of 14 amino acids. Germline loops: CDR1 SGHRS, CDR2 YFSETQ. The trim removed 4 bases at V and 5 bases at J, leaving 6 bases unmatched. Full variable domain (missing parts from reference TRBV5-1 and TRBJ1-1): KAGVTQTPRYLIKTRGQQVTLSCSPISGHRSVSWYQQTPGQGLQFLFEYFSETQRNKGNFPGRFSGRQFSNSRSEMNVSTLELGDSALYLCASSEDRGGTEAFFGQGTRLTVV.

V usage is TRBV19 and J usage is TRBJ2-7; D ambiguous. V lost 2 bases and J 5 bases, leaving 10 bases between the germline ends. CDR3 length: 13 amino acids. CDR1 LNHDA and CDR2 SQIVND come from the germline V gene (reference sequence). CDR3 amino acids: CASSISWRNEQYF. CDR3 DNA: TGTGCCAGTAGTATAAGTTGGCGGAACGAGCAGTACTTC.